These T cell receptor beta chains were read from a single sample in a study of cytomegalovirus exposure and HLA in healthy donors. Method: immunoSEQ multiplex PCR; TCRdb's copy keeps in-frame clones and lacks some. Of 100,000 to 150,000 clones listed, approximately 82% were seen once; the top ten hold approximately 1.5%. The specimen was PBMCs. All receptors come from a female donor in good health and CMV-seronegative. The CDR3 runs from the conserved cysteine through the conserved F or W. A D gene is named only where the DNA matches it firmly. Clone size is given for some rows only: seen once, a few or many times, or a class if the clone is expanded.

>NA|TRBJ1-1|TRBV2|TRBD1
CASSADRGAEAFF
TGTGCCAGCAGTGCTGACAGGGGCGCTGAAGCTTTCTTT
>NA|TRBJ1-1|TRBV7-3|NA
CASSLEKESEAFF
TGTGCCAGCAGCCTAGAGAAGGAGTCTGAAGCTTTCTTT
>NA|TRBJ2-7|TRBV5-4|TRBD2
CASSSSRGSTVEQYF
TGTGCCAGCAGCTCGAGTCGCGGGAGTACCGTCGAGCAGTACTTC
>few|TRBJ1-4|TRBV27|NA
CASSLEGRGWDEKLFF
TGTGCCAGCAGTCTGGAGGGGCGGGGGTGGGATGAAAAACTGTTTTTT
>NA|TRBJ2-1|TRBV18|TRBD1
CASSPRDRRQFF
TGTGCCAGCTCACCACGGGACAGGCGGCAGTTCTTC
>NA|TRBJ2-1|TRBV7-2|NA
CASKEGSYNEQFF
TGTGCCAGCAAGGAGGGGTCCTACAATGAGCAGTTCTTC
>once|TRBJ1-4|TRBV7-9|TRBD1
CASISVLGQGPTNEKLFF
TGTGCCAGCATCTCTGTGTTGGGACAGGGGCCAACTAATGAAAAACTGTTTTTT
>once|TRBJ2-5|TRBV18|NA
CASSPGRETQYF
TGTGCCAGCTCACCGGGGAGAGAGACCCAGTACTTC
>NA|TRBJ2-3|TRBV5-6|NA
CASSLGQTDTQYF
TGTGCCAGCAGCTTGGGTCAAACAGATACGCAGTATTTT
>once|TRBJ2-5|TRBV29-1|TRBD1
CSASGQGRTQYF
TGCAGCGCCTCCGGACAGGGGAGGACCCAGTACTTC
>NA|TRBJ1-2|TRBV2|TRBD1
CASRDDDRGSDGYTF
TGTGCCAGCAGGGATGATGACAGGGGGTCGGATGGCTACACCTTC
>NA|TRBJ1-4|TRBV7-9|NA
CASSLGGGYNEKLFF
TGTGCCAGCAGCTTAGGAGGCGGTTACAATGAAAAACTGTTTTTT
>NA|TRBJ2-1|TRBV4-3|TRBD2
CASSQRAFGGRFIQWEQFF
TGCGCCAGCAGCCAAAGGGCTTTTGGCGGGAGGTTCATTCAATGGGAGCAGTTCTTC
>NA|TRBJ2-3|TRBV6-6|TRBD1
CASSYGTGVSDTQYF
TGTGCCAGCAGTTACGGTACAGGGGTTTCAGATACGCAGTATTTT
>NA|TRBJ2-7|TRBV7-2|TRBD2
CASSRSGASGAYEQYF
TGTGCCAGCAGCCGATCGGGGGCTAGCGGGGCCTACGAGCAGTACTTC
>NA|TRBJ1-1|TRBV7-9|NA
CASSNVGGAYSTEAFF
TGTGCCAGCAGCAACGTGGGAGGGGCATATAGCACTGAAGCTTTCTTT
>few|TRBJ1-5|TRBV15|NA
CATSREGGYQPQHF
TGTGCCACCAGCAGAGAGGGGGGGTATCAGCCCCAGCATTTT
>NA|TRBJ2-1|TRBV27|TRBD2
CASSSIAGVVYNEQFF
TGTGCCAGCAGTTCAATAGCGGGAGTGGTGTACAATGAGCAGTTCTTC
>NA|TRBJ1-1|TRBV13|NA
CASSPGASGGGVGTEAFF
TGTGCCAGCAGCCCCGGTGCCTCAGGAGGGGGGGTGGGCACTGAAGCTTTCTTT
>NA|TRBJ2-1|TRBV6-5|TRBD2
CASSYGTSASNEQLF
TGTGCCAGCAGTTACGGGACTAGCGCGAGCAATGAGCAGCTCTTC
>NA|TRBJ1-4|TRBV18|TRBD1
CASSPLRTGDNEKLFF
TGTGCCAGCTCACCGCTACGGACAGGGGACAATGAAAAACTGTTTTTT
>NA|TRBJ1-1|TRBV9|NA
CASSPKGVEAEAFF
TGTGCCAGCAGCCCAAAGGGGGTAGAGGCTGAAGCTTTCTTT
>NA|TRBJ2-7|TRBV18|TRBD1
CASSPWDRGDEQYF
TGTGCCAGCTCACCCTGGGACAGGGGGGACGAGCAGTACTTC
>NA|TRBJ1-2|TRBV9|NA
CASSSLSKLLGYTF
TGTGCCAGCAGCAGTTTGTCAAAGCTATTGGGCTACACCTTC
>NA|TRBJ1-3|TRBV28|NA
CASSAGTFPGNTIYF
TGTGCCAGCAGTGCGGGGACGTTCCCTGGAAACACCATATATTTT
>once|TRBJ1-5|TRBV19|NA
CASSFTVGQQPQHF
TGTGCCAGTAGTTTCACGGTGGGCCAGCAGCCCCAGCATTTT
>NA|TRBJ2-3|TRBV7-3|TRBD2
CASSLSGRGFTDTQYF
TGTGCCAGCAGCTTAAGCGGGAGGGGTTTCACAGATACGCAGTATTTT
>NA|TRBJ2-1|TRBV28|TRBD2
CASSLKGLAGASYNEQFF
TGTGCCAGCAGTTTGAAGGGACTAGCGGGAGCTTCCTACAATGAGCAGTTCTTC
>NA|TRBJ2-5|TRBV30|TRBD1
CAWSVQGARETQYF
TGTGCCTGGAGTGTACAGGGGGCGCGTGAGACCCAGTACTTC
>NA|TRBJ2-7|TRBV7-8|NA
CASNKRQAYEQYF
TGTGCCAGCAACAAAAGACAGGCCTACGAGCAGTACTTC
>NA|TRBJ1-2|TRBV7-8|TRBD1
CASSLVGQTGTLANYGYTF
TGTGCCAGCAGCTTAGTGGGCCAGACAGGGACGTTAGCTAACTATGGCTACACCTTC
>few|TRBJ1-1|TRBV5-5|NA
CASSLRTALDTEAFF
TGTGCCAGCAGCCTTAGGACAGCCCTGGACACTGAAGCTTTCTTT
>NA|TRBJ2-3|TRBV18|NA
CASSPSPGLLPDTQYF
TGTGCCAGCTCACCATCTCCGGGGTTGCTCCCAGATACGCAGTATTTT
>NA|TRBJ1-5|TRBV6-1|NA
CASSGRDNQPQHF
TGTGCCAGCAGTGGCAGGGACAATCAGCCCCAGCATTTT
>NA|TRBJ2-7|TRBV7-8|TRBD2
CASSHRPGLSDEQYF
TGTGCCAGCAGCCATAGGCCGGGACTAAGCGACGAGCAGTACTTC
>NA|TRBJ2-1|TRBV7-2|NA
CASSLRAGFYNEQFF
TGTGCCAGCAGCTTAAGAGCGGGCTTCTACAATGAGCAGTTCTTC
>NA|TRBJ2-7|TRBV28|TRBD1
CASSLGQPSYEQYF
TGTGCCAGCAGTTTGGGACAGCCCTCCTACGAGCAGTACTTC
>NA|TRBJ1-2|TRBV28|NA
CASSFEGYGYTF
TGTGCCAGCAGTTTTGAGGGCTATGGCTACACCTTC
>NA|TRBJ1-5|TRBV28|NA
CASNGVEVNQPQHF
TGTGCCAGCAACGGGGTGGAGGTTAATCAGCCCCAGCATTTT
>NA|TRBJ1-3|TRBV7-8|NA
CASSSGFGNTIYF
TGTGCCAGCAGTTCAGGGTTTGGAAACACCATATATTTT
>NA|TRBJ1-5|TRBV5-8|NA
CASSFPGLQPQHF
TGTGCCAGCAGCTTTCCAGGGTTGCAGCCCCAGCATTTT
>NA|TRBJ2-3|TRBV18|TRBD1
CASSPRGTEITDTQYF
TGTGCCAGCTCACCCAGGGGGACAGAGATCACAGATACGCAGTATTTT
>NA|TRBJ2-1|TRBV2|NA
CASSVGLTYNEQFF
TGTGCCAGCAGTGTTGGGCTCACCTACAATGAGCAGTTCTTC
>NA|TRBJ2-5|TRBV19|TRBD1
CASSTTGTGGETQYF
TGTGCCAGTAGTACGACCGGGACAGGGGGAGAGACCCAGTACTTC
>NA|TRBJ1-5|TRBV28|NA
CASSLGLRVGLSQPQHF
TGTGCCAGCAGTTTAGGCTTGAGGGTAGGGTTGAGTCAGCCCCAGCATTTT
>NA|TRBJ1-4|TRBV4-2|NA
CASSQDNRFNEKLFF
TGTGCCAGCAGCCAAGATAACAGATTTAATGAAAAACTGTTTTTT
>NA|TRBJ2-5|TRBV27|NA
CASSLNSAAQPETQYF
TGTGCCAGCAGTTTAAATAGCGCGGCCCAGCCTGAGACCCAGTACTTC
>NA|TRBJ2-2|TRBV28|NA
CASTSSGTFANTGELFF
TGTGCCAGCACCTCCTCTGGGACATTTGCGAACACCGGGGAGCTGTTTTTT
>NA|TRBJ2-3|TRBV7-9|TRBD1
CASSPRTGIGTDTQYF
TGTGCCAGCAGCCCTCGGACAGGGATTGGGACAGATACGCAGTATTTT
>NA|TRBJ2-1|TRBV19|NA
CASKGRSYNEQFF
TGTGCCAGTAAGGGGCGGAGCTACAATGAGCAGTTCTTC
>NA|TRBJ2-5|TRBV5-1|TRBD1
CASSLGGTGVGETQYF
TGCGCCAGCAGCTTGGGCGGGACAGGAGTAGGAGAGACCCAGTACTTC
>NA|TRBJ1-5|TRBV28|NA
CASSFREPQHF
TGTGCCAGCAGTTTTCGGGAGCCCCAGCATTTT
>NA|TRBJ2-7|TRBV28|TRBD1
CASSRGQGDEQYF
TGTGCCAGCAGTAGGGGACAGGGGGATGAGCAGTACTTC
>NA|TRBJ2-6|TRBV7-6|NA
CASSLAGGSDGANVLTF
TGTGCCAGCAGCTTAGCCGGGGGATCGGATGGGGCCAACGTCCTGACTTTC
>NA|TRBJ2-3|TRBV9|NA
CASSREFTDTQYF
TGTGCCAGCAGCCGGGAGTTCACAGATACGCAGTATTTT
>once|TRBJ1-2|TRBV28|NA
CASSFSGYGYTF
TGTGCCAGCAGTTTTTCGGGCTATGGCTACACCTTC
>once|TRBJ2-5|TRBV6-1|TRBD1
CASSLTGGEGETQYF
TGTGCCAGCAGTCTTACAGGGGGCGAGGGAGAGACCCAGTACTTC
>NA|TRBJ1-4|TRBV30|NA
CAWSDYQQKLFF
TGTGCCTGGAGTGACTACCAGCAAAAACTGTTTTTT
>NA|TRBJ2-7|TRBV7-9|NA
CASSLGPKRFTGPHEQYF
TGTGCCAGCAGCTTAGGACCGAAGAGATTTACAGGGCCACACGAGCAGTACTTC